This passage covers 14 T cell receptor beta chains from one sample sequenced in a study of blood T cell repertoires in COVID-19. The assay was immunoSEQ multiplex PCR, and TCRdb's table has in-frame clones only and misses some. In the table there are about 480,000 clones, about 90% of which are singletons. The sequencing input was PBMCs or T cells enriched from blood (not recorded which). The receptor set was obtained from a young woman with acute COVID-19.

The chain carries TRBV18 and TRBJ2-3; 9 bases align to TRBD2. Trimming at V came to 0 bases and at J to 2 bases, leaving 6 bases not matched to a gene. CDR1 and CDR2 (germline): KGHSH, LQKENI. CDR3 length: 17 amino acids. In DNA form, the CDR3 reads TGTGCCAGCTCACCACCGAGTAGCGGGGGATCCACAGATACGCAGTATTTT. It translates to CASSPPSSGGSTDTQYF.

The chain joins TRBV3-1 (or the pseudogene TRBV3-2) to TRBJ1-6; D call uncertain. With 0 bases removed from V and 10 bases from J, the gap between germline ends came to 13 bases. Per germline, CDR1 LGHDT and CDR2 YNNKEL (reference sequence). This CDR3 has 15 amino acids. The DNA for the CDR3 is TGTGCCAGCAGCCAAGACTTGGGCCGACGGTCACCCCTCCACTTT. Its translation is CASSQDLGRRSPLHF.

Of note for this clone: Other DNA sequences from this sample encode an identical CDR3 as well. The rearrangement links TRBV28 to TRBJ1-1; no definite D call. Germline-derived CDR1 and CDR2 are MDHEN and SYDVKM. Trimming stripped 1 base from V and 1 base from J, with 4 bases between. This CDR3 spans 13 amino acids. In nucleotides, the CDR3 is TGTGCCAGCAGTTTATTCCGGAACACTGAAGCTTTCTTT. Protein: CASSLFRNTEAFF.

The V and J genes are TRBV7-8 and TRBJ1-4, with TRBD1 matching 7 bases. Germline-derived CDR1 and CDR2 are SGHVS and FQNEAQ. The CDR3 length is 17 residues. The junction had 9 bases not matched to a gene; V was cut back by 5 bases and J by 0 bases. The chain's CDR3 is CASSAPGQFATNEKLFF. CDR3 DNA sequence: TGTGCCAGCAGCGCTCCGGGACAGTTTGCAACTAATGAAAAACTGTTTTTT.

The J gene is TRBJ1-5, the V gene TRBV14; 11 nucleotides line up with TRBD1. CDR3 size: 20 residues. Germline assignment: CDR1 SGHDN and CDR2 FVKESK. The junction had 17 bases not matched to a gene; V was cut back by 5 bases and J by 2 bases. CDR3 sequence: CASSAQLTGTGGMGNQPQHF. The CDR3 DNA reads TGTGCCAGCAGCGCGCAGCTTACCGGGACAGGGGGGATGGGCAATCAGCCCCAGCATTTT.

J is TRBJ1-1 and V is TRBV19; weak D call: TRBD1 (6 bases). The CDR3 totals 15 residues. Trimming took 1 base from V and 4 from J, leaving 13 bases between them. Germline CDR1 is LNHDA and CDR2 is SQIVND (reference sequence). The CDR3 region is CASSIAQGKGTEAFF. In DNA, the CDR3 is TGTGCCAGTAGTATAGCACAGGGAAAAGGCACTGAAGCTTTCTTT. Combining the CDR3 with reference TRBV19 and TRBJ1-1 gives the whole variable domain DGGITQSPKYLFRKEGQNVTLSCEQNLNHDAMYWYRQDPGQGLRLIYYSQIVNDFQKGDIAEGYSVSREKKESFPLTVTSAQKNPTAFYLCASSIAQGKGTEAFFGQGTRLTVV.

The gene calls are TRBV9 and TRBJ2-1; 9 nucleotides align to TRBD2. V was clipped by 0 bases and J by 4 bases; unmatched bases: 5. From germline, CDR1 is SGDLS and CDR2 YYNGEE. The CDR3 length is 16 residues. CDR3 sequence: CASSVGAGGPYNEQFF. In nucleotides, the CDR3 is TGTGCCAGCAGCGTAGGCGCGGGGGGGCCTTACAATGAGCAGTTCTTC.

The chain has TRBV18 and TRBJ1-2; 8 nucleotides match TRBD1. After removal of 4 bases from V and 3 bases from J, the junction contained 7 bases not matched to a gene. CDR3 length: 15 residues. The germline V gene encodes CDR1 KGHSH and CDR2 LQKENI. The CDR3 DNA follows: TGTGCCAGCTCACAAACCGGGACAGGATACTATGGCTACACCTTC. This encodes CASSQTGTGYYGYTF.

Here the CDR3 reads CASSPAGQGSEQYF. CDR3 bases: TGTGCCAGCAGCCCAGCAGGACAGGGGAGCGAGCAGTACTTC. The chain couples TRBV4-2 to TRBJ2-7; 9 nucleotides align to TRBD1. The CDR3 sequence is 14 residues long. J gave up 6 bases and V 4 bases, and 7 bases lay outside the gene matches. Germline CDR1 LGHNA, CDR2 YNFKEQ.

In this sample, this clone turned up a few times. The sample holds other DNA sequences that translate to the same CDR3. V is TRBV3-1 (or the pseudogene TRBV3-2) and J is TRBJ1-2, with TRBD1 matching over 9 bases. CDR3 size: 13 residues. The V and J ends lost 3 bases and 5 bases, in that order; junction bases with no gene match: 1. Looked up from germline, CDR1 is LGHDT and CDR2 is YNNKEL (reference sequence). CDR3 DNA sequence: TGTGCCAGCAGCCAGGGGACAGGGTATGGCTACACCTTC. This codes for CASSQGTGYGYTF.

This clone was detected only a few times. This chain joins TRBV13 and TRBJ1-1, with D possibly being TRBD1 (6 bases). This CDR3 has 15 amino acids. Germline-derived CDR1 and CDR2 are PRHDT and FYEKMQ (reference sequence). V lost 4 bases to trimming and J lost 3 bases, with 15 bases between them. CDR3 sequence: CASSYMGALDTEAFF. DNA of the CDR3: TGTGCCAGCAGCTACATGGGGGCTCTGGACACTGAAGCTTTCTTT. The full variable domain, rest sourced from reference TRBV13 and TRBJ1-1, is AAGVIQSPRHLIKEKRETATLKCYPIPRHDTVYWYQQGPGQDPQFLISFYEKMQSDKGSIPDRFSAQQFSDYHSELNMSSLELGDSALYFCASSYMGALDTEAFFGQGTRLTVV.

This chain connects TRBV29-1 to TRBJ2-3, with 14 bases identical to TRBD2. This CDR3 is built from 15 residues. V lost 6 bases, J lost 4 bases, and 6 bases stayed unmatched. Germline V gene lookup returns CDR1 SQVTM and CDR2 ANQGSEA. CDR3: CSVPGTSGRADTQYF. Here the CDR3 DNA reads TGCAGCGTACCGGGGACTAGCGGGAGAGCAGATACGCAGTATTTT.

This clone was observed a single time. The rearrangement uses TRBV30 and TRBJ1-2, with D perhaps matching TRBD1 (6 bases). The germline CDR1 and CDR2 sequences are GTSNPN and SVGIG (reference sequence). The CDR3 is 12 amino acids. Trimming stripped 0 bases from V and 7 bases from J, with 9 bases between. As DNA, the CDR3 is TGTGCCTGGAGTGTCAACAGGGTTGGCTACACCTTC. This encodes CAWSVNRVGYTF.

This clone was counted a single time. V and J are TRBV5-1 and TRBJ2-4; 7 bases agree with TRBD1. Germline CDR1 SGHRS, CDR2 YFSETQ. This CDR3 has 14 amino acids. V shed 4 bases and J 8 bases; nucleotides not matched to a gene: 9. The CDR3 nucleotides read TGCGCCAGCAGCCTTTCGACAGGGAAGGACATTCAGTACTTC. Its protein product is CASSLSTGKDIQYF. Filled out from reference TRBV5-1 and TRBJ2-4, the complete variable domain reads KAGVTQTPRYLIKTRGQQVTLSCSPISGHRSVSWYQQTPGQGLQFLFEYFSETQRNKGNFPGRFSGRQFSNSRSEMNVSTLELGDSALYLCASSLSTGKDIQYFGAGTRLSVL.